The text below deals with one TCR beta chain. The sample is drawn from a study of blood T cell repertoires in COVID-19. In the study overall: Samples representing acute and convalescent COVID-19 were sourced from the United States, Italy and Spain. PBMCs, B-cell-depleted T cells, or T cells provided the cDNA or gDNA that made up the material.

There are 14 residues in the CDR3. The V gene's germline CDR1 is SGDLS and CDR2 YYNGEE. V was clipped by 0 bases and J by 5 bases, with 9 bases between them. Original analysis: Reference gene primer amplification in the assay estimated nucleated cell counts. Here immunoSEQ multiplex PCR was the method, and the copy in TCRdb shows in-frame clones only, minus some. V and J calls plus clone size are reproduced from that table; the DNA served to infer D and trimming. Seen here are 170,000 or so clones, over 70% observed once, and the top ten hold less than 3.5%. The sequencing input was peripheral blood. This clonotype was obtained from a woman in her fifties or sixties with acute or convalescent COVID-19. The chain employs TRBV9 and TRBJ2-1, with unresolved D. Here the CDR3 DNA reads TGTGCCAGCAGCGTAGTCCCTACTGACAATGAGCAGTTCTTC. It translates to CASSVVPTDNEQFF. The entire variable domain, with the rest obtained from reference TRBV9 and TRBJ2-1, is as follows: DSGVTQTPKHLITATGQRVTLRCSPRSGDLSVYWYQQSLDQGLQFLIQYYNGEERAKGNILERFSAQQFPDLHSELNLSSLELGDSALYFCASSVVPTDNEQFFGPGTRLTVL.